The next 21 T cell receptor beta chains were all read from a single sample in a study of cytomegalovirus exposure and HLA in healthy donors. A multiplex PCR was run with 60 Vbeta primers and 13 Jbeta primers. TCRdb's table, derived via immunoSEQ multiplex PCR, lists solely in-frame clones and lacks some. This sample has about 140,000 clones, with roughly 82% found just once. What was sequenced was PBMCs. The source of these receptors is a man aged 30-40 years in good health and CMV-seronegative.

The CDR3 is CASSPQQGVTYNSPLHF. The CDR3 coding sequence is TGTGCCAGCAGCCCTCAACAGGGAGTGACCTATAATTCACCCCTCCACTTT. The rearrangement uses TRBV4-2 and TRBJ1-6; maybe TRBD1 (6 bases). The CDR3 consists of 17 residues. The V end was cut by 4 bases, the J end by 2 bases, with 15 bases between. CDR1 and CDR2 (germline): LGHNA, YNFKEQ.

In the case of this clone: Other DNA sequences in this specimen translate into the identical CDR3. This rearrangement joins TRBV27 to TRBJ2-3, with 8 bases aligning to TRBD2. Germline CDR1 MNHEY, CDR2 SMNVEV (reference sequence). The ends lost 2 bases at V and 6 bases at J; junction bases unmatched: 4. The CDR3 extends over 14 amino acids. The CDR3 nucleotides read TGTGCCAGCAGTTTAAACGGGAGGGGTGATACGCAGTATTTT. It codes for CASSLNGRGDTQYF.

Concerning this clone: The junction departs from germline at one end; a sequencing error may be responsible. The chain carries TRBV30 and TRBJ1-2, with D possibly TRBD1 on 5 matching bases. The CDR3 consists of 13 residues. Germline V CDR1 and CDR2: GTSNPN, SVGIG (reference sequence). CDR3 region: CAWRSGTKFFRAF. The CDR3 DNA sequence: TGTGCCTGGAGGTCCGGGACTAAATTTTTTCGCGCCTTC.

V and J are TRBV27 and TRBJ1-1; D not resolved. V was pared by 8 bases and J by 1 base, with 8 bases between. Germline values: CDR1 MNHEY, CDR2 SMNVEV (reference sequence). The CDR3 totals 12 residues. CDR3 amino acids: CASRGQNTEAFF. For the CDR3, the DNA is TGTGCCAGCCGTGGGCAGAACACTGAAGCTTTCTTT.

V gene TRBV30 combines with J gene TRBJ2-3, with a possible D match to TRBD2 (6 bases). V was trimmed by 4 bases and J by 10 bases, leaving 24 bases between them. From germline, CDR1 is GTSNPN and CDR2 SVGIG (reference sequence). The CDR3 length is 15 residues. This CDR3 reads CAWTPGLAPAGAQYF. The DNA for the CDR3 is TGTGCCTGGACCCCAGGGCTAGCGCCGGCCGGGGCGCAGTATTTT. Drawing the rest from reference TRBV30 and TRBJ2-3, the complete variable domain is SQTIHQWPATLVQPVGSPLSLECTVEGTSNPNLYWYRQAAGRGLQLLFYSVGIGQISSEVPQNLSASRPQDRQFILSSKKLLLSDSGFYLCAWTPGLAPAGAQYFGPGTRLTVL.

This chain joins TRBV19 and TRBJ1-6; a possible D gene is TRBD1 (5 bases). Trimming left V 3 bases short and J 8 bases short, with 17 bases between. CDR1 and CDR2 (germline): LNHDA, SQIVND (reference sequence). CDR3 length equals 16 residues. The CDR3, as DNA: TGTGCCAGTAGTATCTGGGGCAGGGCCTCCCATTCACCCCTCCACTTT. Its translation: CASSIWGRASHSPLHF. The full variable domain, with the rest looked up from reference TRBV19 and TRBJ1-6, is DGGITQSPKYLFRKEGQNVTLSCEQNLNHDAMYWYRQDPGQGLRLIYYSQIVNDFQKGDIAEGYSVSREKKESFPLTVTSAQKNPTAFYLCASSIWGRASHSPLHFGNGTRLTVT.

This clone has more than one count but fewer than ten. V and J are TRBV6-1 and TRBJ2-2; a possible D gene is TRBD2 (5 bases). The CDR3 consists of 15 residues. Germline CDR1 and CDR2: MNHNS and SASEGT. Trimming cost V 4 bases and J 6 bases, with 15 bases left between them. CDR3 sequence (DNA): TGTGCCAGCAGTGTGGGATTTAGCGTCGCCGGGGAGCTGTTTTTT. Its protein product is CASSVGFSVAGELFF.

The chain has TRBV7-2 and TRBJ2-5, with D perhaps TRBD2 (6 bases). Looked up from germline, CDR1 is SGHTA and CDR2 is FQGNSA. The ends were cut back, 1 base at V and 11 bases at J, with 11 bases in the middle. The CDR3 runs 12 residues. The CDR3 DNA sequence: TGTGCCAGCAGCTTAGTTCACAGCGGGCAGTACTTC. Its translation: CASSLVHSGQYF.

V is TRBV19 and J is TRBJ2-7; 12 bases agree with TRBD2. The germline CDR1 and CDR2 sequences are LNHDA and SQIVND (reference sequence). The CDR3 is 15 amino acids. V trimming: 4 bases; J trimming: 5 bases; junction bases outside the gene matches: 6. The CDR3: CASSRKTSGSHEQYF. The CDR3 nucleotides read TGTGCCAGTAGTAGAAAGACTAGCGGGAGTCACGAGCAGTACTTC.

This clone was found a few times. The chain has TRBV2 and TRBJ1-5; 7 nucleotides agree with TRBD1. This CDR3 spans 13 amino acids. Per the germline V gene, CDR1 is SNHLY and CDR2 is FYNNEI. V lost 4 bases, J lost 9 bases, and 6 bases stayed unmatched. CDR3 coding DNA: TGTGCCAGCAGTGGAGCGCAGGGGGTGCCCCAGCATTTT. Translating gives CASSGAQGVPQHF.

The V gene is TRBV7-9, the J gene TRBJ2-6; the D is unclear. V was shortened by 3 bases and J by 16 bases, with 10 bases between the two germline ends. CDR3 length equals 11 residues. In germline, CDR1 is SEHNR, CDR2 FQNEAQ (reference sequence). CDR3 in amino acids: CASSFRRGLTF. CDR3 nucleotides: TGTGCCAGCAGCTTCAGAAGAGGACTGACTTTC.

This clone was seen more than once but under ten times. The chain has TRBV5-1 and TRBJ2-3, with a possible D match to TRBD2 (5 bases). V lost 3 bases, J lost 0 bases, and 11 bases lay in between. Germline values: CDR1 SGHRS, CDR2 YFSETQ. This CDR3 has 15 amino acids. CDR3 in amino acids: CASSSHGDSTDTQYF. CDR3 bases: TGCGCCAGCAGCTCCCACGGGGATAGCACAGATACGCAGTATTTT.

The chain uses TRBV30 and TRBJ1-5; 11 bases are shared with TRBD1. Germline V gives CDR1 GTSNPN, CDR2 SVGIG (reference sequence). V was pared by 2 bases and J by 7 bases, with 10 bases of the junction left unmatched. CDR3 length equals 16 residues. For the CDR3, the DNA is TGTGCCTGGAGTCGATTAGGGGGACAGGGGGACCAGCCCCAGCATTTT. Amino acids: CAWSRLGGQGDQPQHF.

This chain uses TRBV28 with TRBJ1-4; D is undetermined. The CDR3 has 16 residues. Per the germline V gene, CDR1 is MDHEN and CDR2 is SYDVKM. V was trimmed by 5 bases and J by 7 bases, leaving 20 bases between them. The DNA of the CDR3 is TGTGCCAGCAGTACCCCCTCCCGGGGAGGTGGTGAAAAACTGTTTTTT. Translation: CASSTPSRGGGEKLFF.

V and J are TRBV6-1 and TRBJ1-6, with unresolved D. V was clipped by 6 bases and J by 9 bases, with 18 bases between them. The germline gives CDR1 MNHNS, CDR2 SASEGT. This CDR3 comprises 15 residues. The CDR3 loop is CASSPPLAVASPLHF. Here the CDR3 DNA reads TGTGCCAGCAGCCCACCGCTGGCAGTAGCTTCACCCCTCCACTTT.

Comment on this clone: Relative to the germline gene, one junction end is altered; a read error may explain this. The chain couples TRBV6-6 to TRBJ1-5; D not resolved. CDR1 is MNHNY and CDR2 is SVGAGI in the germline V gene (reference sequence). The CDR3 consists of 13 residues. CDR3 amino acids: CAGSSPPDQPQHF. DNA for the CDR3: TGTGCCGGCAGTTCCCCCCCTGATCAGCCCCAGCATTTT.

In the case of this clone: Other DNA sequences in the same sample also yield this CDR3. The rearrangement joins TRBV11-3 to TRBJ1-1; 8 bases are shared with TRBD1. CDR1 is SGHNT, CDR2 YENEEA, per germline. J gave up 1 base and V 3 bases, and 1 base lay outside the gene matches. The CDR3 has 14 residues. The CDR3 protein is CASSLGTGNTEAFF. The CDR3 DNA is TGTGCCAGCAGCTTGGGGACAGGGAACACTGAAGCTTTCTTT.

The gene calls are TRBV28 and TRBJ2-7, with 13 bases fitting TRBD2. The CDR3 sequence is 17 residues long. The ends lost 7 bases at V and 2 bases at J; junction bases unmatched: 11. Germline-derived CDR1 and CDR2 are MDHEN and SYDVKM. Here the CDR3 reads CASTRTSGGPQAYEQYF. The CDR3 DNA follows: TGTGCCAGCACACGGACTAGCGGGGGACCGCAAGCCTACGAGCAGTACTTC.

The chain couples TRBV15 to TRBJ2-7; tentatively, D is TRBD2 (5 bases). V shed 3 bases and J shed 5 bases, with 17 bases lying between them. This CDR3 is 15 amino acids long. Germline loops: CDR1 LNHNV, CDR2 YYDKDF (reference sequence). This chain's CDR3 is CATSREPGVVDEQYF. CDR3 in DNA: TGTGCCACCAGCAGGGAGCCCGGGGTTGTGGACGAGCAGTACTTC.

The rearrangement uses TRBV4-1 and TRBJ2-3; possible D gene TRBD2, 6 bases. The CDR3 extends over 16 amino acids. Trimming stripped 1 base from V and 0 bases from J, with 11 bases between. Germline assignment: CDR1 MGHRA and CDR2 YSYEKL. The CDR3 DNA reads TGCGCCAGCAGCCAAGTCGCGGGACTTAGCACAGATACGCAGTATTTT. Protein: CASSQVAGLSTDTQYF.

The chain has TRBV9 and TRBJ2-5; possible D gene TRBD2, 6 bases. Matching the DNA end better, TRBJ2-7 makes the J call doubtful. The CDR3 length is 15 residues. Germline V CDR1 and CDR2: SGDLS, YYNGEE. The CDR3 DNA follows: TGTGCCAGCAGCGTATCTGTGGGAGGACCCTACGAGCAGTACTTC. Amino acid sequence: CASSVSVGGPYEQYF.